This is a list of T cell receptor beta chains from one sample in a study of blood T cell repertoires in COVID-19. Assay: immunoSEQ multiplex PCR; the TCRdb copy retains only in-frame clones and omits some. The table lists around 100,000 clones, 80% to 95% of them singletons. What was sequenced was peripheral blood. The receptors shown here come from a man in his sixties with acute or convalescent COVID-19. Both conserved end residues are part of each CDR3. The order of the fields is V gene, D gene, J gene, clone size, CDR3 DNA, CDR3 protein. A D gene is named only where the DNA matches it firmly. Size tells how often a clone was seen (once, few, many) or the class of an expanded clone, and some rows leave it out.

v_call: TRBV20-1; d_call: TRBD2; j_call: TRBJ2-5; clone_size: .; cdr3_nt: TGCAGTGCTAGTCGGACTAGCGGGAGTTTGCAGTACTTC; cdr3_aa: CSASRTSGSLQYF
v_call: TRBV28; d_call: .; j_call: TRBJ1-1; clone_size: .; cdr3_nt: TGTGCCAGCAGTCTACCCGGGAGGGGCACTGAAGCTTTCTTT; cdr3_aa: CASSLPGRGTEAFF
v_call: TRBV27; d_call: TRBD2; j_call: TRBJ2-7; clone_size: .; cdr3_nt: TGTGCCAGCAGTTTAATAGCGGGAGGCCCTTCTGGTGAGCAGTACTTC; cdr3_aa: CASSLIAGGPSGEQYF
v_call: TRBV3-1/TRBV3-2; d_call: TRBD2; j_call: TRBJ2-5; clone_size: once; cdr3_nt: TGTGCCAGCAGCCAACTAGCGGGTATCCAAGAGACCCAGTACTTC; cdr3_aa: CASSQLAGIQETQYF
v_call: TRBV28; d_call: .; j_call: TRBJ2-5; clone_size: .; cdr3_nt: TGTGCCAGCAGTTGGGGGGTCCCGTCAGAGACCCAGTACTTC; cdr3_aa: CASSWGVPSETQYF
v_call: TRBV7-9; d_call: .; j_call: TRBJ1-5; clone_size: .; cdr3_nt: TGTGCCAGCAACCCTCTTGGGGGGAACCAGCCCCAGCATTTT; cdr3_aa: CASNPLGGNQPQHF
v_call: TRBV3-1/TRBV3-2; d_call: .; j_call: TRBJ2-1; clone_size: .; cdr3_nt: TGTGCCAGCAGCCCCAAGTCCAGTCCCAATGAGCAGTTCTTC; cdr3_aa: CASSPKSSPNEQFF
v_call: TRBV3-1/TRBV3-2; d_call: .; j_call: TRBJ2-7; clone_size: .; cdr3_nt: TGTGCCAGCAGCCAAACCACCGGGAGCTACGAGCAGTACTTC; cdr3_aa: CASSQTTGSYEQYF
v_call: TRBV5-1; d_call: .; j_call: TRBJ2-3; clone_size: .; cdr3_nt: TGCGCCAGCAGCTCCCAGGGTGGGCGCACAGATACGCAGTATTTT; cdr3_aa: CASSSQGGRTDTQYF
v_call: TRBV19; d_call: .; j_call: TRBJ1-1; clone_size: .; cdr3_nt: TGTGCCAGTAGTATAACGACAGGAGCCTCTGAAGCTTTCTTT; cdr3_aa: CASSITTGASEAFF
v_call: TRBV6-1; d_call: .; j_call: TRBJ2-2; clone_size: .; cdr3_nt: TGTGCCAGCAGTGAACAAGCGGCATACACCGGGGAGCTGTTTTTT; cdr3_aa: CASSEQAAYTGELFF
v_call: TRBV29-1; d_call: TRBD2; j_call: TRBJ2-7; clone_size: .; cdr3_nt: TGCAGCGTTGGGGCTAGCGGGGCTTCTTACGAGCAGTACTTC; cdr3_aa: CSVGASGASYEQYF
v_call: TRBV18; d_call: .; j_call: TRBJ1-1; clone_size: few; cdr3_nt: TGTGCCAGCTCACCACTCCCCAGGGGATCGTCGAACACTGAAGCTTTCTTT; cdr3_aa: CASSPLPRGSSNTEAFF
v_call: TRBV28; d_call: .; j_call: TRBJ1-4; clone_size: .; cdr3_nt: TGTGCCAGCAGTGACCAGACAGCTTCTAATGAAAAACTGTTTTTT; cdr3_aa: CASSDQTASNEKLFF
v_call: TRBV30; d_call: .; j_call: TRBJ1-1; clone_size: .; cdr3_nt: TGTGCCTGGACTCCGCTCGAGGGTCACGCTTTCTTT; cdr3_aa: CAWTPLEGHAFF
v_call: TRBV27; d_call: .; j_call: TRBJ1-5; clone_size: .; cdr3_nt: TGTGCCAGCAGCTCACAGAATCAGCCCCAGCATTTT; cdr3_aa: CASSSQNQPQHF